This T cell receptor beta chain stems from a study of regulatory T cells in long-lasting Graves disease. Arm-PCR of CDR3 regions and iRepertoire HTBI primers were the basis on which TCR beta libraries were built. TCRdb processed the multiplex PCR reads anew with MiXCR; each CDR3 protein has one entry. The sample records 600,000 to 800,000 distinct CDR3 sequences, about 30% being singletons. A few counts support this clonotype. The CDR3 has 16 amino acids. V was pared by 8 bases and J by 0 bases, with 17 bases between. Per germline, CDR1 MDHEN and CDR2 SYDVKM. Sample time point: persistent/refractory GD, antithyroid drugs over 5 years with positive TRAb. TCR sequences were obtained from RNA taken from PBMCs.

The sample here was peripheral blood mononuclear cells (PBMCs), taken when the disease was refractory, from a patient treated with antithyroid drugs. The rearrangement uses TRBV28 and TRBJ1-3, with D possibly matching TRBD1 (5 bases). This receptor was obtained from a female donor with Graves disease. CDR3 nucleotide sequence: TGTGCCAGCTCCCCCTCTAGGGACCCCTCTGGAAACACCATATATTTT. Residues: CASSPSRDPSGNTIYF.